Sequencing of this TCR beta chain was carried out in a study of T cell changes during pregnancy in multiple sclerosis. This CDR3 region has 16 residues. V shed 3 bases and J shed 1 base, with 14 bases lying between them. Germline CDR1 reads SGHTA; CDR2 reads FQGNSA. Assay used: immunoSEQ multiplex PCR; TCRdb lists only in-frame clones, some missing. The profile shows over 35,000 clones, around nine tenths of them singletons. V is TRBV7-2 and J is TRBJ2-3; D is possibly TRBD1 (5 bases). The TCR comes from a female donor in good health, enrolled as a control in a pregnancy study. The sequenced sample was CD4+ T cells from peripheral blood mononuclear cells, obtained in the first trimester of pregnancy. CDR3 sequence (DNA): TGTGCCAGCAGCTTGGGGCGAGACCACCGCACAGATACGCAGTATTTT. It codes for CASSLGRDHRTDTQYF.